This T cell receptor (beta chain) comes out of a study of regulatory T cells in long-lasting Graves disease (dated by TCRdb to the early 2020s). General notes on the study: In the newly diagnosed Graves' disease group, patients had been taking antithyroid drugs for less than 3 months. A total of some 33 samples were covered by TCR sequencing, comprising approximately 13 persistent and about 20 newly diagnosed Graves' disease patients. Patients with persistent Graves' disease were compared with patients with newly diagnosed Graves' disease using TCR sequencing and RNA sequencing of peripheral blood. The study was registered as a clinical trial and conducted in China. Overall results and qualifications from the work: Compared with newly diagnosed patients, patients with persistent Graves' disease had lower TCR Shannon entropy and fewer highly expanded clones, which suggests clonal expansion. Only the TCR beta chain was sequenced and analyzed. More public clonotypes were shared among persistent patients (around 2,600) than among newly diagnosed patients (under 1,000). The authors noted that the small sample size was a limitation that may lower accuracy. Peripheral blood alone was examined, since thyroid tissue, which constituted the primary lesion, could not be accessed.

This clonotype was found many times. Its antigen is unknown. Base-call qualities are not available, and no considerably larger clone is one nucleotide away. Library preparation used multiplex PCR. Sequenced using an Illumina HiSeq 4000. CDR3 regions were amplified by Arm-PCR with iRepertoire HTBI primers to construct TCR beta libraries. Gel purification was performed on PCR products prior to sequencing. Under the source paper's analysis protocol: Across samples, 60 to 75 TRBV and around 15 TRBJ segments were identified and used for gene usage analysis of CDR3 amino acid clonotypes. COPE and FqMerger were used to merge the filtered high-quality paired reads into contigs. Contigs were aligned with BLAST to IMGT TRBV, TRBD and TRBJ reference genes, and CDR3 was defined per IMGT. Any clonotype with a frequency above 0.1% was counted as a highly expanded clone. Repertoire diversity was measured by Shannon entropy, and V-J evenness by the Gini coefficient. Clonotypes shared by more than one individual were considered public. The raw public data were reprocessed by TCRdb itself: fastp quality trimming at Q25, MiXCR clonotype calling, in-frame beta chains only. Under each unique CDR3 protein, matching rows form one entry showing the most common genes and DNA. The authors' filters were not applied to this entry. The sample table contains fewer than 500,000 distinct CDR3 sequences; only one count was recorded for roughly 16% of them. The ten largest make up 9% to 15% of the sample.

The time point label on this specimen signifies: newly diagnosed GD, antithyroid drugs for less than 3 months. For both TCR sequencing and RNA sequencing, RNA was extracted from PBMCs in TRIzol. The diagnosis of Graves' disease followed American Thyroid Association guidelines. The patients came from an endocrinology department in Xi'an, China. Each patient gave roughly 10 milliliters of peripheral blood, collected in an EDTA anticoagulant tube. Ficoll Paque Plus density gradient separation was used to isolate PBMCs, and no further T cell sorting was done. RNA quality was checked with an Agilent 2100 Bioanalyzer and agarose gel, and concentration with a NanoDrop 2000. The data were also submitted as part of a second study, on T cells in Graves' hyperthyroidism and ophthalmopathy. Per that second paper: Graves' hyperthyroidism was defined as stable when no progression to ophthalmopathy occurred over 18 months of follow-up. The hyperthyroidism patients were between 18 and 65 years old and newly diagnosed, with a disease duration of less than 2 months. Exclusion was applied to patients with uncontrolled infections, other autoimmune diseases, pregnancy or lactation. Clinical symptoms, serum thyroxine and TRAb, thyroid ultrasound, and orbital computed tomography formed the basis for the diagnoses. For the first round of RT-PCR on the TCR CDR3, the HTBI primer set was used together with the Qiagen OneStep RT-PCR kit. Most expanded thyroid clonotypes (frequency above 0.001) were also detected in blood, suggesting blood repertoires may reflect thyroid immune responses. In cross-validation, a model built on a 13 V-J signature told ophthalmopathy apart from stable hyperthyroidism with approximately 91% sensitivity and approximately 81% specificity, and in testing the same model reached 80%/75%. During validation, the model predicted progression to ophthalmopathy a median of around 7 months ahead of onset, with approximately 71% sensitivity and 72.22% specificity. TCR V-J signatures able to tell the groups apart were searched for in a discovery cohort of 100 patients, of whom over 40 had Graves' ophthalmopathy and about 55 had stable Graves' hyperthyroidism. Whether ophthalmopathy could be predicted prospectively was tested in an independent validation cohort made up of 18 to 20 hyperthyroidism patients plus 17 patients who later progressed to ophthalmopathy. The 100 discovery patients were randomly split 7:3 into training and test sets. In six Graves' hyperthyroidism patients, the study also compared T-cell repertoires from thyroid tissue with T-cell repertoires from blood. After sampling, hyperthyroidism patients received methimazole starting at 30 mg daily, and ophthalmopathy patients received high-dose intravenous methylprednisolone. Libraries were constructed in a second round of multiplex PCR, after which size selection and purification were performed. Sequencing of the libraries was done on an Illumina HiSeq2000 using paired-end 100 bp reads. SOAPnuke was used to process the raw data, throwing out any read that contained adapters or uncalled bases, had a mean Phred below 15, or lacked an exact constant-primer or identifier match. High-quality paired reads were merged using COPE v1.2.5, and each unique nucleotide sequence was defined as a clonotype. MiTCR v1.1 was used to align the clonotypes against IMGT TRBV, TRBD and TRBJ reference segments. The analysis was restricted to V-J combinations with a frequency above 0.0001, which together covered around 99% of the repertoires. A TCS score was defined as the ratio between F50 (clonal expansion) and ExV (chaos), using BLOSUM62-based TCRdist between CDR3 peptides within each V-J. Welch's t-statistics and random forest reduced several hundred V-J features to 10 to 15, which were used in a naive Bayes classifier (R e1071). Sample size was not statistically predetermined, and blinding of investigators to group allocation was not performed. TCR Vbeta CDR3 sequencing of fewer than 150 peripheral blood samples (over 40 ophthalmopathy, over 70 hyperthyroidism and some 17 progressor patients) is reported in the paper.

The receptor's source is a man aged 35 to 55 with Graves disease. Donor details come from another sample of the same person, matched by shared clones. This specimen was peripheral blood mononuclear cells (PBMCs), taken at new diagnosis, from a patient treated with antithyroid drugs.

The nucleotide sequence is TGTGCCAGCAGCTTAGAGCGGGAGGCCCATGAGCAGTTCTTC. This encodes CASSLEREAHEQFF. In this chain, TRBV7-3 is recombined with TRBJ2-1, and TRBD2 aligns with 9 junction nucleotides. Reading from cysteine to phenylalanine, the CDR3 counts 14 amino acids. The retained sequence is limited to the CDR3, 42 bases, with the frame set at the first base. Trimmed from V: 2 bases; trimmed from J: 8 bases; junction bases lacking a gene match: 4. CDR1 SGHTA and CDR2 FQGTGA were looked up in the germline V gene.